Below, 32 T cell receptor beta chains from the same sample are listed, as sequenced in a study of blood T cells in healthy people across ages (dated by TCRdb to between 2014 and 2016). The library came from 5' RACE. Sequencing instrument: Illumina HiSeq 2500. A second PCR of roughly 7 to 12 cycles was run with a J-beta primer mix and a sample-barcoded 5' primer. TCRdb reprocessed the public reads (quality trimming at Q25 with fastp, clone calling with MiXCR) and kept in-frame beta chains. A single entry per CDR3 protein holds the most common genes and DNA from its merged rows. This sample is represented by some 900,000 distinct CDR3 sequences; around 28% of them were singletons. The ten largest clones take up roughly a sixth of the sample. The sequencing input was blood. The receptors here all came from an elderly woman in good health.

This clonotype was counted at least ten times. The V and J genes are TRBV6-2 or TRBV6-3 and TRBJ2-3, with D perhaps TRBD1 or TRBD2 (5 bases each). From germline, CDR1 is MNHEY and CDR2 SVGEGT. The ends were cut back, 5 bases at V and 7 bases at J, with 22 bases in the middle. The CDR3 contains 16 residues. The CDR3, as DNA: TGTGCCAGCAGTCAACCGGGACGTCTTACCGGGAATACGCAGTATTTT. Protein sequence: CASSQPGRLTGNTQYF.

The sample holds a few counts of this clonotype. The chain combines TRBV28 with TRBJ2-7; D may match TRBD1 or TRBD2 (5 bases each). Germline CDR1 and CDR2: MDHEN and SYDVKM. Trimming stripped 5 bases from V and 7 bases from J, with 15 bases between. The CDR3 consists of 13 residues. CDR3 in amino acids: CASSGTLYNEQYF. The CDR3 DNA follows: TGTGCCAGCAGTGGGACCCTCTACAATGAGCAGTACTTC.

This clonotype was counted only a few times. The genes are TRBV20-1 and TRBJ2-5; 9 bases match TRBD2. Per the germline V gene, CDR1 is DFQATT and CDR2 is SNEGSKA (reference sequence). V was clipped by 0 bases and J by 11 bases; unmatched bases: 16. The CDR3 spans 16 residues. CDR3 coding DNA: TGCAGTGCTAGAGACCTGGCGGGGGGGACATACAATGAGCAGTACTTC. It is translated as CSARDLAGGTYNEQYF.

Many counts were recorded for this clonotype. The chain links TRBV20-1 to TRBJ2-6; 8 nucleotides agree with TRBD1. Looked up from germline, CDR1 is DFQATT and CDR2 is SNEGSKA (reference sequence). This CDR3 contains 15 residues. Trimming at V came to 6 bases and at J to 0 bases, leaving 4 bases not matched to a gene. The CDR3, as DNA: TGCAGTGCCGGGACAGGAAGCTCTGGGGCCAACGTCCTGACTTTC. It yields the protein CSAGTGSSGANVLTF.

This clonotype appeared a few times. V usage is TRBV11-2 and J usage is TRBJ1-1, with 9 bases aligning to TRBD1. Losses at the gene ends were 5 bases for V and 11 bases for J; bases not matched to a gene: 12. The germline V gene has CDR1 SGHAT and CDR2 FQNNGV. This CDR3 region has 14 residues. The CDR3 protein is CASSTGGQGISAFF. CDR3 nucleotide sequence: TGTGCCAGCAGCACCGGAGGACAGGGGATAAGCGCTTTCTTT.

In the case of this clonotype: Just one base apart from a much larger clone, this may be a read error. The chain joins TRBV7-9 to TRBJ2-1; TRBD1 is a possible D gene (6 bases). Trimming removed 7 bases from V and 13 bases from J, with 26 bases in between. From germline, CDR1 is SEHNR and CDR2 FQNEAQ (reference sequence). The CDR3 length is 15 residues. Here the CDR3 reads CASTKSPRQEETQFF. The CDR3 bases are TGTGCCAGCACCAAATCACCCAGACAGGAAGAGACCCAGTTCTTC.

This clonotype was seen ten or more times. The V gene is TRBV7-2, the J gene TRBJ2-1; 10 nucleotides match TRBD1. The CDR3 is made up of 16 amino acids. Germline V CDR1 and CDR2: SGHTA, FQGNSA. J was trimmed by 6 bases and V by 2 bases; bases with no gene match: 7. CDR3 coding DNA: TGTGCCAGCAGCTTATACGACAGGGGGCTGGGCAATGAGCAGTTCTTC. This translates into CASSLYDRGLGNEQFF. The full variable domain, completed using reference TRBV7-2 and TRBJ2-1, is GAGVSQSPSNKVTEKGKDVELRCDPISGHTALYWYRQSLGQGLEFLIYFQGNSAPDKSGLPSDRFSAERTGGSVSTLTIQRTQQEDSAVYLCASSLYDRGLGNEQFFGPGTRLTVL.

This chain links TRBV27 with TRBJ1-1; no firm D call. The CDR3 extends over 15 amino acids. Germline lookup yields CDR1 MNHEY and CDR2 SMNVEV (reference sequence). The V end was cut by 4 bases, the J end by 0 bases, with 12 bases between. The CDR3 sequence: CASSSPAGLNTEAFF. CDR3 bases: TGTGCCAGCAGTTCCCCTGCGGGTCTGAACACTGAAGCTTTCTTT.

In its sample, this clonotype was seen many times. J is TRBJ2-7 and V is TRBV20-1; D might be TRBD1 (5 bases). Trimming left V 0 bases short and J 4 bases short, with 16 bases between. Germline V gives CDR1 DFQATT, CDR2 SNEGSKA (reference sequence). The CDR3 has 15 amino acids. CDR3 loop: CSARDILGALYEQYF. The DNA for the CDR3 is TGCAGTGCTAGAGACATCCTAGGGGCCCTTTACGAGCAGTACTTC.

This clonotype was observed many times. This chain uses TRBV27 with TRBJ1-6; the match to TRBD1 covers 8 bases. The CDR3 has 12 residues. Germline values: CDR1 MNHEY, CDR2 SMNVEV (reference sequence). Trimming removed 8 bases from V and 10 bases from J; junction bases left unmatched: 4. CDR3 amino acids: CASGTGVSPLHF. The CDR3 DNA is TGTGCCAGCGGGACAGGAGTATCACCCCTCCACTTT.

This clonotype was recorded at least ten times. This chain links TRBV7-2 with TRBJ2-1; 8 positions agree with TRBD1. The V and J ends lost 4 bases and 8 bases, in that order; junction bases with no gene match: 7. The CDR3 sequence is 14 residues long. Germline loops: CDR1 SGHTA, CDR2 FQGNSA. The CDR3 sequence: CASSYQGARDEQFF. Here the CDR3 DNA reads TGTGCCAGCAGCTATCAGGGGGCAAGGGATGAGCAGTTCTTC.

This sequence joins TRBV24-1 and TRBJ2-3, with TRBD2 identical over 7 bases. V trimming: 3 bases; J trimming: 6 bases; junction bases outside the gene matches: 11. The CDR3 is made up of 16 amino acids. The germline gives CDR1 KGHDR, CDR2 SFDVKD. CDR3 nucleotides: TGTGCCACCAGTGATGGGGGAGGGGCTGACCGGGATACGCAGTATTTT. Its translation: CATSDGGGADRDTQYF.

The V call is TRBV18, the J call TRBJ1-6; D is undetermined. Looked up from germline, CDR1 is KGHSH and CDR2 is LQKENI. Trimming stripped 1 base from V and 8 bases from J, with 6 bases between. The CDR3 runs 13 residues. CDR3 sequence: CASSPQGDSPLHF. The CDR3, as DNA: TGTGCCAGCTCACCACAAGGCGATTCACCCCTCCACTTT.

V usage is TRBV27 and J usage is TRBJ2-3; D call uncertain. Germline loops: CDR1 MNHEY, CDR2 SMNVEV (reference sequence). V gave up 6 bases and J gave up 2 bases, with 9 bases separating them. The CDR3 has 13 residues. The CDR3 bases are TGTGCCAGCAGGGACGGAAACACAGATACGCAGTATTTT. Translating it yields CASRDGNTDTQYF.

In this sample, this clonotype turned up many times. The V call is TRBV7-9, the J call TRBJ1-1; a possible D gene is TRBD1 (5 bases). The V end lost 5 bases, the J end lost 0 bases, and 13 bases lay between the germline ends. CDR1 and CDR2 from the germline V gene are SEHNR and FQNEAQ (reference sequence). The CDR3 has 15 amino acids. CDR3 sequence: CASSQRGIMNTEAFF. In DNA, the CDR3 is TGTGCCAGCAGCCAAAGGGGAATCATGAACACTGAAGCTTTCTTT.

J is TRBJ2-7 and V is TRBV3-1; a possible D gene is TRBD1 (6 bases). CDR3 length: 14 residues. The V and J ends lost 4 bases and 7 bases respectively, with 17 bases between them. CDR1 and CDR2 from the germline V gene are LGHDT and YNNKEL (reference sequence). The CDR3 DNA is TGTGCCAGCAGCCCCCGGCAGGGGTGGGAAGAGCAGTACTTC. Amino acid sequence: CASSPRQGWEEQYF.

There are many counts of this clonotype. The V gene is TRBV6-2 or TRBV6-3, the J gene TRBJ2-7; D may correspond to TRBD1 or TRBD2 (6 bases each). Per the germline V gene, CDR1 is MNHEY and CDR2 is SVGEGT. Deletions cut 2 bases from V and 0 bases from J, with 17 bases between. The CDR3 has 17 amino acids. The CDR3 loop is CASSYNGMGGSSYEQYF. Here the CDR3 DNA reads TGTGCCAGCAGTTACAACGGTATGGGGGGCTCCTCCTACGAGCAGTACTTC.

CDR3 sequence reads: CSARPWDRAGDTQYF. The CDR3 DNA reads TGCAGTGCTAGGCCATGGGACAGGGCGGGAGATACGCAGTATTTT. The V call is TRBV20-1, the J call TRBJ2-3; 9 nucleotides align to TRBD1. With 3 bases clipped from V and 5 bases from J, the junction kept 9 bases outside the gene matches. CDR1 and CDR2 (germline): DFQATT, SNEGSKA (reference sequence). The CDR3 spans 15 residues.

The genes are TRBV7-2 and TRBJ2-1, with TRBD2 matching over 10 bases. The ends lost 5 bases at V and 0 bases at J; junction bases unmatched: 7. The CDR3 covers 17 residues. From germline, CDR1 is SGHTA and CDR2 FQGNSA. CDR3 DNA: TGTGCCAGCAGCCTCCGGCTAGCGGGAGCCTCCTACAATGAGCAGTTCTTC. Encoded protein: CASSLRLAGASYNEQFF.

The chain is built from TRBV6-8 and TRBJ1-6; unclear D gene. Between the trimmed V and J ends, which lost 5 bases and 10 bases, there was a span of 12 bases. This CDR3 contains 13 residues. Germline assignment: CDR1 MNHGY and CDR2 SAAAGT. The chain's CDR3 is CASSIGPRSPLHF. DNA for the CDR3: TGTGCCAGCAGTATAGGACCGAGATCACCCCTCCACTTT.

This clonotype has only a few counts. This chain links TRBV29-1 with TRBJ2-7; D call uncertain. The germline gives CDR1 SQVTM, CDR2 ANQGSEA. V dropped 7 bases and J dropped 3 bases, with 10 bases sitting between them. The CDR3 has 11 residues. The CDR3 loop reads CSGLRGYEQYF. CDR3 in DNA: TGCAGCGGCCTTAGAGGCTACGAGCAGTACTTC.

This chain connects TRBV11-3 to TRBJ1-1; D gene uncertain. Trimming cost V 5 bases and J 0 bases, with 7 bases left between them. The germline V gene encodes CDR1 SGHNT and CDR2 YENEEA. The CDR3 covers 13 residues. CDR3 protein: CASSRHMNTEAFF. DNA of the CDR3: TGTGCCAGCAGCCGGCACATGAACACTGAAGCTTTCTTT.

This clonotype was recorded many times. V and J are TRBV7-2 and TRBJ2-5; unclear D gene. CDR1 and CDR2 (germline): SGHTA, FQGNSA. Trimming shortened V by 3 bases and J by 3 bases, and 8 bases separated the two germline ends. CDR3 length: 13 amino acids. CDR3 sequence reads: CASSFTHKETQYF. The CDR3 nucleotides are TGTGCCAGCAGCTTTACCCATAAAGAGACCCAGTACTTC.

For this clonotype: A much larger clone lies a single base off, so this may be a read error. The V call is TRBV9, the J call TRBJ2-1; 12 nucleotides align to TRBD2. The germline V gene encodes CDR1 SGDLS and CDR2 YYNGEE. Germline trimming cut 0 bases from V and 5 bases from J; bases unmatched to any gene: 12. The CDR3 runs to 19 residues. The CDR3 here is CASSVEWTSGDLSHNEQFF. CDR3 sequence (DNA): TGTGCCAGCAGCGTAGAGTGGACTAGCGGGGACCTCTCTCACAATGAGCAGTTCTTC.

The chain carries TRBV7-8 and TRBJ2-1, with 8 positions matching TRBD1. With 11 bases clipped from V and 4 bases from J, the junction kept 7 bases outside the gene matches. The germline CDR1 and CDR2 sequences are SGHVS and FQNEAQ. The length of the CDR3 is 13 residues. The CDR3 nucleotides read TGTGCCGGCGCGAGACAGGGGTACAATGAGCAGTTCTTC. Its translation: CAGARQGYNEQFF.

In this sample, this clonotype turned up many times. This chain joins TRBV20-1 and TRBJ2-5; 10 positions agree with TRBD2. With V trimmed by 3 bases and J by 5 bases, 12 bases remained unmatched. There are 16 residues in the CDR3. Germline V gene lookup returns CDR1 DFQATT and CDR2 SNEGSKA (reference sequence). CDR3 sequence reads: CSARLPSGGGEETQYF. Written as DNA, the CDR3 is TGCAGTGCTAGGTTGCCTAGCGGGGGCGGGGAGGAGACCCAGTACTTC.

This clonotype has a count of ten or more. V gene TRBV5-1 combines with J gene TRBJ2-3; possible D gene TRBD2, 6 bases. Germline CDR1 is SGHRS and CDR2 is YFSETQ. The CDR3 is 15 residues long. The ends were cut back, 0 bases at V and 6 bases at J, with 14 bases in the middle. CDR3 loop: CASSLAGTAGDTQYF. The CDR3 region has the DNA TGCGCCAGCAGCTTGGCGGGGACGGCGGGGGATACGCAGTATTTT.

This clonotype appeared many times. The rearrangement uses TRBV28 and TRBJ2-1; D perhaps matches TRBD1 (6 bases). CDR3 length: 12 amino acids. From germline, CDR1 is MDHEN and CDR2 SYDVKM. The V end lost 3 bases, the J end lost 15 bases, and 15 bases lay between the germline ends. The CDR3 DNA reads as TGTGCCAGCAGTTTGTTACAGGGTGGGCGGTTCTTC. It specifies CASSLLQGGRFF.

With regard to this clonotype: Since a much larger clone is just one base distant, this may be a read error. V usage is TRBV20-1 and J usage is TRBJ2-7; D gene unclear. The CDR3 has 12 amino acids. The V gene's germline CDR1 is DFQATT and CDR2 SNEGSKA (reference sequence). Trimming cost V 5 bases and J 10 bases, with 18 bases left between them. The CDR3 loop reads CSALGQPSLQYF. The CDR3 DNA reads TGCAGTGCTCTCGGGCAGCCATCCCTTCAGTACTTC.

In its sample, this clonotype was seen a few times. The rearrangement links TRBV20-1 to TRBJ1-4; TRBD1 matches at 8 bases. The germline CDR1 and CDR2 sequences are DFQATT and SNEGSKA (reference sequence). V was pared by 0 bases and J by 2 bases, with 11 bases of the junction left unmatched. The CDR3 is 18 residues long. CDR3 amino acids: CSARDKDRVGRTNEKLFF. The CDR3 region has the DNA TGCAGTGCTAGAGATAAGGACAGGGTTGGGCGGACTAATGAAAAACTGTTTTTT.

Note on this clonotype: A much larger clone lies a single base off, so this may be a read error. The J gene is TRBJ2-1, the V gene TRBV7-2; 7 positions agree with TRBD2. CDR3 length: 20 amino acids. The V gene's germline CDR1 is SGHTA and CDR2 FQGNSA. J was trimmed by 13 bases and V by 5 bases; bases with no gene match: 32. CDR3 sequence reads: CASSLNPRPPAPGDRGVQFF. The CDR3 nucleotides are TGTGCCAGCAGCCTTAACCCGAGGCCCCCCGCTCCGGGGGACCGGGGGGTCCAGTTCTTC.

Worth noting for this clonotype: A much larger clone lies a single base off, so this may be a read error. For the CDR3, the DNA is TGTGCCAGCCGAAGAGGAAACTCCGACAATGAGCAGTACTTC. It codes for CASRRGNSDNEQYF. The V gene is TRBV4-2, the J gene TRBJ2-7; D unresolved. CDR3 length: 14 residues. V lost 8 bases and J 7 bases, leaving 21 bases between the germline ends. In germline, CDR1 is LGHNA, CDR2 YNFKEQ.